Presented here are 22 T cell receptor beta chains from one specimen sequenced in a study of cytotoxic CD8 clonotypes in ibrutinib-treated CLL. The table came from immunoSEQ multiplex PCR; TCRdb's copy has only in-frame clones and leaves some out. The sample has over 30,000 clones; 65% to 70% are singletons. Sequencing was performed on PBMCs, taken at disease progression, from a patient treated with ibrutinib. Source of these receptors: a human donor with chronic lymphocytic leukemia.

This clone was detected only once. The chain recombines TRBV2 with TRBJ1-1, with 9 bases lining up with TRBD1. The J segment lost 5 bases and the V segment lost 6 bases, leaving 4 bases of the junction unmatched. Germline values: CDR1 SNHLY, CDR2 FYNNEI. The CDR3 extends over 13 amino acids. CDR3 coding DNA: TGTGCCAGCAGGGACAGGGGAGAAACTGAAGCTTTCTTT. Its translation: CASRDRGETEAFF.

This clone was seen a few times. The rearrangement joins TRBV5-4 to TRBJ1-1; 8 positions match TRBD1. With V trimmed by 3 bases and J by 6 bases, 4 bases remained unmatched. CDR3 length: 13 residues. The germline V gene encodes CDR1 SGHNT and CDR2 YYREEE (reference sequence). The CDR3 sequence is CASSSRGRAEAFF. The CDR3 DNA reads TGTGCCAGCAGCTCCAGGGGGCGAGCTGAAGCTTTCTTT.

The genes are TRBV5-1 and TRBJ2-7; 10 bases match TRBD2. The CDR3 consists of 13 residues. Germline CDR1 SGHRS, CDR2 YFSETQ. J was trimmed by 5 bases and V by 7 bases; bases with no gene match: 6. For the CDR3, the DNA is TGCGCCAGCCATCTAGCGGGAGCTAACGAGCAGTACTTC. Translation: CASHLAGANEQYF.

The chain is built from TRBV27 and TRBJ2-4, with TRBD1 matching over 7 bases. The CDR3 sequence is 16 residues long. Germline-derived CDR1 and CDR2 are MNHEY and SMNVEV (reference sequence). With V trimmed by 4 bases and J by 3 bases, 9 bases remained unmatched. CDR3 amino acids: CASSSFGQADKNIQYF. The CDR3 bases are TGTGCCAGCAGTTCCTTCGGACAGGCTGACAAAAACATTCAGTACTTC.

The chain combines TRBV28 with TRBJ1-2; maybe TRBD1 (5 bases). The CDR3 spans 13 residues. Trimming took off 8 bases at V and 4 bases at J, with 14 bases between the two ends. Germline V gives CDR1 MDHEN, CDR2 SYDVKM. Here the CDR3 reads CASRLGGGYGYTF. The CDR3 DNA sequence: TGTGCCAGCCGACTCGGGGGGGGCTATGGCTACACCTTC.

The rearrangement joins TRBV2 to TRBJ2-7; 9 bases are shared with TRBD1. V lost 2 bases and J lost 5; bases outside the gene matches: 7. Looked up from germline, CDR1 is SNHLY and CDR2 is FYNNEI. This CDR3 contains 15 residues. The CDR3 DNA follows: TGTGCCAGCAGTGAATATGGGACAGGGATCCACGAGCAGTACTTC. Protein: CASSEYGTGIHEQYF.

DNA for the CDR3: TGTGCCAGCAGTTACGCCAGGATTTACGAGCAGTACTTC. The encoded protein is CASSYARIYEQYF. The rearrangement links TRBV6-6 to TRBJ2-7; D is uncertain. Germline V gives CDR1 MNHNY, CDR2 SVGAGI (reference sequence). The V end was cut by 2 bases, the J end by 4 bases, with 9 bases between. CDR3 length: 13 amino acids.

The chain has TRBV6-5 and TRBJ2-3; 10 bases map to TRBD1. J was trimmed by 3 bases and V by 2 bases; bases with no gene match: 5. CDR3 length: 16 amino acids. CDR1 MNHEY and CDR2 SVGAGI come from the germline V gene. The CDR3 coding sequence is TGTGCCAGCAGTTACCGGGACAGGGGAGGTACAGATACGCAGTATTTT. It yields the protein CASSYRDRGGTDTQYF.

The CDR3 DNA is TGTGCCAGCAGTCTGACAGGGAAAGAAAAACTGTTTTTT. Protein sequence: CASSLTGKEKLFF. V usage is TRBV28 and J usage is TRBJ1-4, with 7 nucleotides matching TRBD1. J was trimmed by 8 bases and V by 5 bases; bases with no gene match: 5. Germline values: CDR1 MDHEN, CDR2 SYDVKM. The CDR3 has 13 amino acids.

The J gene is TRBJ1-4, the V gene TRBV30, with D possibly being TRBD1 (5 bases). V was shortened by 0 bases and J by 17 bases, with 13 bases between the two germline ends. CDR1 and CDR2 (germline): GTSNPN, SVGIG (reference sequence). The CDR3 extends over 11 amino acids. CDR3 region: CAWSVGDQGFF. DNA of the CDR3: TGTGCCTGGAGTGTAGGGGACCAGGGTTTTTTT. Complete variable domain (other parts from reference TRBV30 and TRBJ1-4): SQTIHQWPATLVQPVGSPLSLECTVEGTSNPNLYWYRQAAGRGLQLLFYSVGIGQISSEVPQNLSASRPQDRQFILSSKKLLLSDSGFYLCAWSVGDQGFFGSGTQLSVL.

This clone was seen only a few times. The CDR3 DNA sequence: TGTGCCAGCTCACGCGAGGAAGCGGGAGGGCCCACCGGGGAGCTGTTTTTT. This encodes CASSREEAGGPTGELFF. The rearrangement uses TRBV18 and TRBJ2-2; 10 bases map to TRBD2. Germline V lookup: CDR1 KGHSH, CDR2 LQKENI. The CDR3 has 17 amino acids. The junction had 9 bases not matched to a gene; V was cut back by 4 bases and J by 4 bases.

The rearrangement uses TRBV2 and TRBJ2-1, with D possibly matching TRBD2 (6 bases). Trimming removed 4 bases from V and 6 bases from J, with 10 bases in between. The CDR3 runs to 13 residues. The germline V gene has CDR1 SNHLY and CDR2 FYNNEI. This CDR3 is CASSVRGSNEQFF. Written as DNA, the CDR3 is TGTGCCAGCAGTGTCCGGGGGTCCAATGAGCAGTTCTTC.

The chain uses TRBV19 and TRBJ2-5; D is unclear. The CDR3 length is 14 residues. V was pared by 10 bases and J by 6 bases, with 21 bases between. Germline V CDR1 and CDR2: LNHDA, SQIVND (reference sequence). The CDR3 nucleotides read TGTGCCACCAAAGATCAACCGGGTTTAAAGACCCAGTACTTC. Protein: CATKDQPGLKTQYF.

The sample holds a few counts of this clone. This chain connects TRBV6-6 to TRBJ1-2; TRBD1 matches at 9 bases. The V and J ends lost 11 bases and 6 bases, in that order; junction bases with no gene match: 16. The CDR3 contains 15 residues. The V gene's germline CDR1 is MNHNY and CDR2 SVGAGI (reference sequence). In DNA, the CDR3 is TGTGCCTCACACTTCCGGGACAGGGTTCGGCATGGCTACACCTTC. It specifies CASHFRDRVRHGYTF.

V gene TRBV5-1 combines with J gene TRBJ1-1; D gene unclear. Germline lookup yields CDR1 SGHRS and CDR2 YFSETQ. This CDR3 contains 11 residues. With 7 bases removed from V and 1 base from J, the gap between germline ends came to 5 bases. CDR3: CASRENTEAFF. CDR3 bases: TGCGCCAGCCGGGAGAACACTGAAGCTTTCTTT.

CDR3 DNA sequence: TGTGCCAGCAGTTTTGGGCTAGGGGCCTACGAGCAGTACTTC. Translated, it gives CASSFGLGAYEQYF. The chain couples TRBV27 to TRBJ2-7; weak D call: TRBD1 (5 bases). Germline lookup yields CDR1 MNHEY and CDR2 SMNVEV (reference sequence). Trimming left V 3 bases short and J 2 bases short, with 11 bases between. This CDR3 has 14 amino acids.

The chain is built from TRBV7-2 and TRBJ1-1; no clear D. The CDR3 length is 12 residues. CDR1 SGHTA and CDR2 FQGNSA come from the germline V gene. Trimming removed 6 bases from V and 4 bases from J, with 9 bases in between. CDR3 amino acids: CASSPDATEAFF. CDR3 coding DNA: TGTGCCAGCAGTCCAGACGCCACTGAAGCTTTCTTT.

As regards this clone: The junction departs from the called germline gene at one end, perhaps through a read error. Other DNA sequences within the sample encode an identical CDR3. This chain joins TRBV19 and TRBJ1-2, with 7 bases that match TRBD1. CDR3 length: 15 residues. Germline V lookup: CDR1 LNHDA, CDR2 SQIVND (reference sequence). The CDR3 protein is CASSMLWDSNYGYTF. CDR3 DNA: TGCGCCAGTAGTATGCTTTGGGACAGTAACTATGGCTACACCTTC.

The chain is built from TRBV29-1 and TRBJ2-2; 8 nucleotides line up with TRBD2. The length of the CDR3 is 14 residues. CDR1 and CDR2 from the germline V gene are SQVTM and ANQGSEA. V lost 6 bases and J lost 5; bases outside the gene matches: 8. CDR3 nucleotides: TGCAGCGTCACAGCGGGAGTGAGTACCGGGGAGCTGTTTTTT. Amino acid sequence: CSVTAGVSTGELFF.

The CDR3 here is CASSSQSRGTDTQYF. The DNA of the CDR3 is TGTGCCAGCAGCTCGCAGTCTCGGGGGACAGATACGCAGTATTTT. The J gene is TRBJ2-3, the V gene TRBV9, with D tentatively TRBD2 (6 bases). Trimming pared 4 bases from V and 3 bases from J, leaving 15 bases between. Looked up from germline, CDR1 is SGDLS and CDR2 is YYNGEE. There are 15 residues in the CDR3.

The chain links TRBV2 to TRBJ2-7; D possibly corresponds to TRBD2 (7 bases). Germline V gene data show CDR1 as SNHLY and CDR2 as FYNNEI. V was clipped by 1 base and J by 4 bases, with 11 bases between them. This CDR3 comprises 14 residues. This chain's CDR3 is CASSEEGGRYEQYF. DNA of the CDR3: TGTGCCAGCAGTGAAGAGGGGGGGCGGTACGAGCAGTACTTC.

The chain has TRBV7-3 and TRBJ2-7; D not resolved. V was clipped by 0 bases and J by 3 bases, with 6 bases between them. The CDR3 has 13 amino acids. The V gene's germline CDR1 is SGHTA and CDR2 FQGTGA. This CDR3 reads CASSLTGNYEQYF. The CDR3 DNA reads TGTGCCAGCAGCTTAACGGGGAACTACGAGCAGTACTTC.